These T cell receptor beta chains were read from a single sample in a study of blood T cell repertoires in COVID-19. Profiling relied on immunoSEQ multiplex PCR, and the TCRdb table lists in-frame clones only, not all of them. This table holds 200,000 to 250,000 clones, about 80% found once. The sequenced material came from PBMCs or T cells enriched from blood (not recorded which). Receptors originate from a man in his 60s who had recovered from COVID-19. CDR3s include the opening cysteine and the closing phenylalanine or tryptophan. D genes are given only for firm matches. Clone size, where shown, is once, few, many, or a class for clones that have expanded.

TRBV7-3	TRBJ1-1	.	TRBD1	TGTGCCAGCAGCCCCGGGACAGGGGAGACTGAAGCTTTCTTT	CASSPGTGETEAFF
TRBV25-1	TRBJ1-1	.	.	TGTGCCAGCAGCCACGGGGTGGTGGGAACTGAAGCTTTCTTT	CASSHGVVGTEAFF
TRBV9	TRBJ1-1	.	.	TGTGCCAGCAGCGTACAGGGATGGACGAACACTGAAGCTTTCTTT	CASSVQGWTNTEAFF
TRBV5-1	TRBJ2-3	once	TRBD2	TGCGCCAGCAGCTGGACTAGCGGCAGCACAGATACGCAGTATTTT	CASSWTSGSTDTQYF
TRBV4-1	TRBJ2-5	few	TRBD2	TGCGCCAGCAGCCAAGCTAGCGGGGGGCGCCAAGAGACCCAGTACTTC	CASSQASGGRQETQYF
TRBV18	TRBJ2-5	.	TRBD1	TGTGCCAGCTCACCCCCGGAACAGGGGCTACGGACCCAGTACTTC	CASSPPEQGLRTQYF
TRBV21-1	TRBJ1-1	.	.	TGTGCCAGCAACACGAACAATGATGGAGGCGCTGAAGCTTTCTTT	CASNTNNDGGAEAFF
TRBV6-6	TRBJ2-1	few	.	TGTGCCAGCAGTTACGGCCCCAATGAGCAGTTCTTC	CASSYGPNEQFF
TRBV27	TRBJ2-1	.	TRBD2	TGTGCCAGCAGTTTGGCGGGCGGGGGGCACCTTGAGCAGTTCTTC	CASSLAGGGHLEQFF
TRBV29-1	TRBJ2-1	few	TRBD2	TGCAGCGTTGAAGATCTGGGAGGGCCCAGAGCAATCTACAATGAGCAGTTCTTC	CSVEDLGGPRAIYNEQFF
TRBV11-2	TRBJ2-1	.	TRBD2	TGTGCCAGCAGCCCCGGAGGGCGGGGGAGAAATGAGCAGTTCTTC	CASSPGGRGRNEQFF
TRBV7-2	TRBJ2-3	.	.	TGTGCCAGCAGCTGGAACAGGGTAGATACGCAGTATTTT	CASSWNRVDTQYF
TRBV7-9	TRBJ1-1	.	TRBD1	TGTGCCAGCAGTCAACCAAGGGACAGCACTGAAGCTTTCTTT	CASSQPRDSTEAFF
TRBV5-4	TRBJ2-3	.	TRBD2	TGTGCCAGCAGCAGCCCAACGGGGGGGGACACAGATACGCAGTATTTT	CASSSPTGGDTDTQYF
TRBV4-3	TRBJ1-4	.	TRBD1	TGCGCCAGCAGCACCCACCGGGACAGAGATGAAAAACTGTTTTTT	CASSTHRDRDEKLFF
TRBV23-1	TRBJ2-1	.	.	TGCGCCAGCAGTCAATCGTGCGGGGCGAATGAGCAGTTCTTC	CASSQSCGANEQFF
TRBV7-8	TRBJ2-7	.	.	TGTGCCAGCAGCTTAATGGGGAGCTCCTACGAGCAGTACTTC	CASSLMGSSYEQYF
TRBV7-9	TRBJ1-1	.	.	TGTGCCAGCAGCTTAAACAGGGAGGGCACTGAAGCTTTCTTT	CASSLNREGTEAFF
TRBV23-1	TRBJ1-5	.	.	TGCGCCAGCAGTTTAGGGGGTTGGAGCAATCAGCCCCAGCATTTT	CASSLGGWSNQPQHF
TRBV7-6	TRBJ2-7	once	TRBD2	TGTGCCAGCAGCTTAAGCGGGGGACTTTACGAGCAGTACTTC	CASSLSGGLYEQYF
TRBV7-9	TRBJ1-2	few	.	TGTGCCAGCAGCCATTACCAACAGGATGGCTACACCTTC	CASSHYQQDGYTF
TRBV11-3	TRBJ2-7	.	TRBD1	TGTGCCAGCAGCCCGAGGACAGGGAGGTCCTACGAGCAGTACTTC	CASSPRTGRSYEQYF
TRBV6-6	TRBJ1-4	.	TRBD1	TGTGCCAGCAGTCCCTCGACAGGGGTTGAAAAACTGTTTTTT	CASSPSTGVEKLFF
TRBV3-1/TRBV3-2	TRBJ1-6	.	TRBD1	TGTGCCAGCAGCCATAAGACAGGGGGAGGCTCACCCCTCCACTTT	CASSHKTGGGSPLHF
TRBV12-5	TRBJ2-1	.	.	TGTGCTAGTGGTTTGGTATCAGAAGAGCAGTTCTTC	CASGLVSEEQFF
TRBV5-1	TRBJ1-1	once	.	TGCGCCAGCAGCCGGCTCGGTGGGGGGGAGGAAGCTTTCTTT	CASSRLGGGEEAFF